This T cell receptor (beta chain) appears in the sequencing data of a study of T cell responses to AZD1222 COVID-19 vaccine. Study-level points and caveats: Clonal diversity was possibly underestimated; the donors were predominantly white British and more often female. As reported, nearly half of all spike-specific TCRs target variant regions that are unmutated. Repertoires in all cases were sampled only once the peak T cell response had passed.

Germline V gives CDR1 LNHDA, CDR2 SQIVND (reference sequence). V was cut by 6 bases and J by 1 base, with 12 bases left in between. The CDR3 has 14 residues. Method: immunoSEQ multiplex PCR; TCRdb's copy keeps in-frame clones and lacks some. Of some 100,000 clones in the sample, approximately 87% were seen once. In this sample, this clone turned up once. As yet, its antigen is unknown. Sequencing was performed on peripheral blood, taken on day 0 of AZD1222 vaccination. This sequence joins TRBV19 and TRBJ1-1; D is undetermined. The clonotype originates from an adult in good health. The CDR3 is CASSPGRTNTEAFF. DNA of the CDR3: TGTGCCAGTAGCCCCGGGAGGACGAACACTGAAGCTTTCTTT.